The TCR beta chain under discussion was sequenced for a study of T cell repertoires in cytomegalovirus infection. A remark on this clonotype: Its antigen is unidentified.

Trimming shortened V by 3 bases and J by 8 bases, and 11 bases separated the two germline ends. CDR3 length equals 14 residues. MiXCR was run by TCRdb on the reads, yielding one entry per CDR3 protein. The sample lists about 920,000 distinct CDR3 sequences, under 40% occurring once. The sequences come from cultured CD8+ T cells from PBMCs, collected from culture after CMV antigen stimulation. The chain is built from TRBV12-3 or TRBV12-4 and TRBJ1-6; maybe TRBD1 (5 bases). The sequence was collected from a human donor in good health (CMV status not recorded). Some clones in this sample may be carry-over from other donors' samples. The CDR3: CASSLVGADSPLHF. CDR3 DNA sequence: TGTGCCAGCAGTTTGGTCGGGGCGGATTCACCCCTCCACTTT.